The T cell receptor (beta chain) under discussion was sequenced for a study of T cell responses to AZD1222 COVID-19 vaccine. Whole-study results and caveats: Once two AZD1222 doses were given, Spike-specific TCR breadth and depth went up. Repertoire sampling happened only post peak T cell response. Reportedly, nearly half the spike-specific TCRs target unmutated variant regions.

Comments on this clone: Its cognate antigen is unknown.

Method: immunoSEQ multiplex PCR; TCRdb's copy keeps in-frame clones and lacks some. The sample holds roughly 40,000 clones, just over 85% seen once. The germline CDR1 and CDR2 sequences are MNHEY and SVGAGI. After removal of 11 bases from V and 3 bases from J, the junction contained 4 bases not matched to a gene. The CDR3 has 11 amino acids. The source was peripheral blood, collected 28 days after the second dose of the MenACWY control vaccine. The rearrangement uses TRBV6-5 and TRBJ2-7, with 7 positions matching TRBD2. The TCR was taken from an adult who received the MenACWY meningococcal vaccine as a control. Here the CDR3 reads CAGGGGYEQYF. CDR3 in DNA: TGTGCCGGTGGGGGGGGCTACGAGCAGTACTTC.